These 8 T cell receptor beta chains were sequenced from one sample in a study of blood T cells in healthy people across ages. Sample-barcoded 5' priming and a J-beta primer mix drove a second PCR of roughly 6 to 12 cycles. MiXCR was run by TCRdb on the 5' RACE reads, yielding one entry per CDR3 protein. The sample records hundreds of thousands of distinct CDR3 sequences, 45% to 50% being singletons. The sample comprised blood. The receptor source for this set is a woman aged 60-75 years in good health.

This clonotype showed up just a few times. The J gene is TRBJ2-3, the V gene TRBV13; D remains ambiguous. V lost 3 bases to trimming and J lost 6 bases, with 16 bases between them. Germline assignment: CDR1 PRHDT and CDR2 FYEKMQ (reference sequence). CDR3 length: 15 residues. CDR3 in DNA: TGTGCCAGCAGCTTTAAGGTAACACCGCCGGATACGCAGTATTTT. It yields the protein CASSFKVTPPDTQYF.

V usage is TRBV20-1 and J usage is TRBJ2-5, with 11 positions matching TRBD1. V shed 1 base and J 4 bases; nucleotides not matched to a gene: 5. In germline, CDR1 is DFQATT, CDR2 SNEGSKA (reference sequence). CDR3 length equals 15 residues. CDR3 amino acids: CSARGWTGGLETQYF. The DNA of the CDR3 is TGCAGTGCTAGAGGGTGGACAGGGGGCTTAGAGACCCAGTACTTC.

This clonotype was counted a few times. The rearrangement joins TRBV7-2 to TRBJ2-7; the D gene is possibly TRBD2 (5 bases). The V end was cut by 2 bases, the J end by 2 bases, with 10 bases between. The CDR3 has 14 residues. In germline, CDR1 is SGHTA, CDR2 FQGNSA. The CDR3 here is CASSLRGTPYEQYF. The DNA for the CDR3 is TGTGCCAGCAGCTTACGGGGAACACCCTACGAGCAGTACTTC.

With regard to this clonotype: An end of the junction does not agree with germline; a read error may underlie this. The chain combines TRBV27 with TRBJ2-7; D remains unclear. Germline CDR1 is MNHEY and CDR2 is SMNVEV (reference sequence). The CDR3 sequence is 13 residues long. The CDR3 spells CASSVSQSYEQYF. In DNA form, the CDR3 reads TGTGCCAGCAGTGTATCACAGTCCTACGAGCAGTACTTC.

The V gene is TRBV28, the J gene TRBJ2-1, with 8 bases matching TRBD2. J gave up 4 bases and V 3 bases, and 5 bases lay outside the gene matches. CDR1 MDHEN and CDR2 SYDVKM come from the germline V gene. This CDR3 has 15 amino acids. The CDR3 bases are TGTGCCAGCAGTTTGGGAGCGGGAGAGTACAATGAGCAGTTCTTC. It encodes CASSLGAGEYNEQFF.

The rearrangement links TRBV18 to TRBJ2-1, with D tentatively TRBD2 (6 bases). The CDR3 is made up of 15 amino acids. V was clipped by 6 bases and J by 2 bases, with 14 bases between them. CDR1 KGHSH and CDR2 LQKENI come from the germline V gene. Here the CDR3 DNA reads TGTGCCAGCTCTCCTGGGACTCCGGCCTACAATGAGCAGTTCTTC. Its translation: CASSPGTPAYNEQFF.

The V call is TRBV20-1, the J call TRBJ2-1, with TRBD1 identical over 12 bases. The CDR3 consists of 19 residues. Germline values: CDR1 DFQATT, CDR2 SNEGSKA (reference sequence). Trimming cost V 0 bases and J 5 bases; bases outside gene matches: 14. The CDR3: CSARDRGTGGLRSHNEQFF. CDR3 sequence (DNA): TGCAGTGCTAGAGATAGAGGGACAGGGGGCCTACGTTCCCACAATGAGCAGTTCTTC.

This clonotype was seen only a few times. This chain uses TRBV20-1 with TRBJ2-3, with 8 positions matching TRBD2. CDR1 and CDR2 (germline): DFQATT, SNEGSKA (reference sequence). Germline trimming cut 4 bases from V and 3 bases from J; bases unmatched to any gene: 6. This CDR3 is 14 amino acids long. CDR3 protein: CSATKRERTDTQYF. The CDR3, as DNA: TGCAGTGCTACGAAGCGGGAGCGAACAGATACGCAGTATTTT.